The 17 T cell receptor beta chains below all came from one sample that was sequenced in a study of blood T cells in healthy people across ages. A J-beta primer mix and a sample-barcoded 5' primer were used in a second PCR of roughly 6 to 11 cycles. MiXCR, applied by TCRdb to the 5' RACE reads, yields one record per CDR3 protein. Seen here are 650,000 to 1,000,000 distinct CDR3 sequences, around 36% observed once, and the top ten hold approximately 12%. Specimen: blood. The receptors originated from a man younger than 35 in good health.

The genes are TRBV20-1 and TRBJ2-3, with 13 bases lining up with TRBD2. The CDR3 totals 16 residues. Germline V gives CDR1 DFQATT, CDR2 SNEGSKA (reference sequence). V shed 1 base and J 6 bases; nucleotides not matched to a gene: 7. The CDR3 sequence is CSARVGLAGDGDTQYF. The CDR3 DNA reads TGCAGTGCTAGAGTCGGACTAGCGGGGGATGGGGATACGCAGTATTTT.

This clonotype came up a few times. The chain joins TRBV4-3 to TRBJ2-7, with a tentative D call TRBD2 (6 bases). The CDR3 spans 14 residues. The germline V gene encodes CDR1 LGHNA and CDR2 YSLEER. V gave up 1 base and J gave up 1 base, with 8 bases separating them. CDR3 protein: CASSQVGGSYEQYF. CDR3 bases: TGCGCCAGCAGCCAAGTCGGGGGATCCTACGAGCAGTACTTC.

The chain combines TRBV5-5 with TRBJ2-1; 11 nucleotides line up with TRBD1. TRBJ2-7 matches the DNA end more closely, so the J call is doubtful. Germline lookup yields CDR1 SGHKS and CDR2 YYEKEE (reference sequence). The CDR3 is 16 amino acids. CDR3 amino acids: CASSTRPGQGGDEQYF. DNA of the CDR3: TGTGCCAGCAGCACCAGACCGGGACAGGGGGGCGACGAGCAGTACTTC.

The table lists this clonotype with a count of one. One base away lies a much larger clone, so this may be a sequencing read error. This sequence joins TRBV20-1 and TRBJ1-1; the D gene is possibly TRBD1 (5 bases). Germline loops: CDR1 DFQATT, CDR2 SNEGSKA (reference sequence). This CDR3 is 12 amino acids long. In DNA, the CDR3 is TGCAGTGCTAAACAGGCGGTCACTGGAGCTTTCTTT. It translates to CSAKQAVTGAFF.

This chain joins TRBV2 and TRBJ2-1; D is possibly TRBD1 or TRBD2 (6 bases each). Germline V gives CDR1 SNHLY, CDR2 FYNNEI. This CDR3 contains 16 residues. V dropped 6 bases and J dropped 5 bases, with 20 bases sitting between them. The chain's CDR3 is CASRPGGGTPDNEQFF. CDR3 coding DNA: TGTGCCAGCAGGCCCGGAGGGGGGACGCCTGACAATGAGCAGTTCTTC.

This clonotype was detected a few times. The V gene is TRBV29-1, the J gene TRBJ1-4; TRBD1 matches 7 bases. This CDR3 has 14 residues. The junction had 6 bases not matched to a gene; V was cut back by 5 bases and J by 3 bases. Germline V lookup: CDR1 SQVTM, CDR2 ANQGSEA. The DNA of the CDR3 is TGCAGCGTTTCCGACAGGGCGCCTAATGAAAAACTGTTTTTT. Amino acid sequence: CSVSDRAPNEKLFF.

As regards this clonotype: A single base separates this from a much larger clone, so it may be a read error. V gene TRBV28 combines with J gene TRBJ2-3, with D possibly matching TRBD1 (6 bases). The V end was cut by 6 bases, the J end by 4 bases, with 14 bases between. CDR1 and CDR2 (germline): MDHEN, SYDVKM. The CDR3 totals 14 residues. The CDR3 region has the DNA TGTGCCAGCAGCGCAGGGGTTGGTGCAGATACGCAGTATTTT. It translates to CASSAGVGADTQYF.

This clonotype occurred a few times. CDR3 bases: TGTGCCAGCGGGGTCGACTACCAAGAGACCCAGTACTTC. Translation: CASGVDYQETQYF. This sequence joins TRBV6-1 and TRBJ2-5; no reliable D call. This CDR3 is 13 amino acids long. From germline, CDR1 is MNHNS and CDR2 SASEGT. Trimming pared 8 bases from V and 0 bases from J, leaving 10 bases between.

The V call is TRBV7-9, the J call TRBJ1-4, with D maybe TRBD1 (5 bases). V was clipped by 9 bases and J by 0 bases, with 11 bases between them. Germline V gene sequence: CDR1 SEHNR, CDR2 FQNEAQ (reference sequence). The CDR3 has 14 residues. CDR3 sequence reads: CASPRGSTNEKLFF. For the CDR3, the DNA is TGTGCCAGTCCAAGGGGATCAACTAATGAAAAACTGTTTTTT.

V gene TRBV12-3 or TRBV12-4 combines with J gene TRBJ2-7; D is uncertain. V lost 5 bases to trimming and J lost 7 bases, with 6 bases between them. This CDR3 is 10 amino acids long. The CDR3 spells CASSHREQYF. CDR3 sequence (DNA): TGTGCCAGCAGTCACCGTGAGCAGTACTTC.

The table lists this clonotype with many counts. V gene TRBV27 combines with J gene TRBJ2-3, with unresolved D. The CDR3 extends over 13 amino acids. CDR1 is MNHEY and CDR2 is SMNVEV in the germline V gene (reference sequence). Between the trimmed V and J ends, which lost 2 bases and 4 bases, there was a span of 7 bases. The CDR3 sequence: CASSLNSADTQYF. The CDR3 coding sequence is TGTGCCAGCAGTTTAAACTCAGCAGATACGCAGTATTTT.

As concerns this clonotype: This clone may be a read error of a much larger clone one base away. The V and J genes are TRBV2 and TRBJ1-5; TRBD1 agrees at 8 bases. This CDR3 region has 14 residues. Germline values: CDR1 SNHLY, CDR2 FYNNEI. The ends lost 8 bases at V and 1 base at J; junction bases unmatched: 4. The CDR3 region is CASSGTGSNQPQHF. The CDR3 DNA follows: TGTGCCAGCTCTGGGACAGGCAGCAATCAGCCCCAGCATTTT. The variable domain in full, with the rest retrieved from reference TRBV2 and TRBJ1-5, is EPEVTQTPSHQVTQMGQEVILRCVPISNHLYFYWYRQILGQKVEFLVSFYNNEISEKSEIFDDQFSVERPDGSNFTLKIRSTKLEDSAMYFCASSGTGSNQPQHFGDGTRLSIL.

As for this clonotype: Sequence at one end of the junction differs from germline and may be a read error. This chain joins TRBV7-3 and TRBJ2-1; perhaps TRBD1 as D (5 bases). Per germline, CDR1 SGHTA and CDR2 FQGTGA. CDR3 length equals 14 residues. The CDR3 coding sequence is TGTGCCAGCAGCGCCTCCCCAGGGTACAATGAGCACTACTTC. Translated: CASSASPGYNEHYF.

CDR3 loop: CAAGVLGTEAFF. Written as DNA, the CDR3 is TGTGCCGCCGGGGTATTGGGCACTGAAGCTTTCTTT. The chain couples TRBV6-5 to TRBJ1-1; D gene ambiguous. The V gene's germline CDR1 is MNHEY and CDR2 SVGAGI. CDR3 length: 12 residues. V dropped 11 bases and J dropped 4 bases, with 14 bases sitting between them.

The CDR3 nucleotides are TGTGCCATCAGTGAGACTGACAGAACCCAAGAGACCCAGTACTTC. It encodes CAISETDRTQETQYF. The V gene is TRBV10-3, the J gene TRBJ2-7, with D possibly matching TRBD1 (5 bases). The DNA end favors TRBJ2-5, so the J call may be wrong. Germline V gene data show CDR1 as ENHRY and CDR2 as SYGVKD. CDR3 size: 15 residues.

This clonotype was seen a few times. V is TRBV4-3 and J is TRBJ1-2, with D unclear. V was pared by 0 bases and J by 8 bases, with 10 bases between. From germline, CDR1 is LGHNA and CDR2 YSLEER. There are 13 residues in the CDR3. This CDR3 reads CASSQDLYKGYTF. In DNA form, the CDR3 reads TGCGCCAGCAGCCAAGATTTGTACAAAGGCTACACCTTC.

This clonotype was counted a few times. V gene TRBV5-1 combines with J gene TRBJ1-2; a weak D match, TRBD1 (5 bases). CDR3 length equals 13 residues. Germline CDR1 reads SGHRS; CDR2 reads YFSETQ. The V end lost 2 bases, the J end lost 8 bases, and 13 bases lay between the germline ends. This chain's CDR3 is CASSFRGANGYTF. Here the CDR3 DNA reads TGCGCCAGCAGCTTTCGAGGGGCAAACGGCTACACCTTC.